The 28 T cell receptor beta chains given below trace back to one sample, sequenced in a study of T cell repertoires in cytomegalovirus infection. Each CDR3 protein gets one entry after TCRdb re-called the reads with MiXCR. The sample lists about 350,000 distinct CDR3 sequences; approximately 35% were seen once. These receptors' antigens are unknown. The specimen was cultured PBMCs, collected from culture after CMV antigen stimulation. The receptors derive from a human donor in good health (CMV status not recorded). Some clones in this sample may be carry-over from other donors' samples.

The V call is TRBV28, the J call TRBJ2-7; D perhaps matches TRBD2 (5 bases). The CDR3 totals 14 residues. The germline V gene encodes CDR1 MDHEN and CDR2 SYDVKM. Trimming cost V 2 bases and J 10 bases, with 18 bases left between them. The CDR3 DNA reads as TGTGCCAGCAGTTTAGGGGAGAGGAGTGGTTTTCAGTACTTC. Its translation: CASSLGERSGFQYF.

The chain joins TRBV20-1 to TRBJ2-7; 9 nucleotides agree with TRBD2. Germline trimming cut 5 bases from V and 7 bases from J; bases unmatched to any gene: 3. This CDR3 contains 11 residues. Germline V CDR1 and CDR2: DFQATT, SNEGSKA (reference sequence). The CDR3 is CSASTSGEQYF. The CDR3, as DNA: TGCAGTGCTTCGACTAGCGGAGAGCAGTACTTC.

As for this clonotype: One end of the junction varies from germline; a read error may be responsible. The chain joins TRBV6-1 to TRBJ2-2; 8 nucleotides align to TRBD1. The germline CDR1 and CDR2 sequences are MNHNS and SASEGT. The CDR3 is made up of 15 amino acids. This CDR3 is CASSRQGLNAGELYF. In nucleotides, the CDR3 is TGTGCCAGCAGCAGACAGGGGCTAAACGCCGGGGAGCTGTATTTT.

In this sample, this clonotype turned up many times. The V gene is TRBV7-2, the J gene TRBJ1-2; 8 bases align to TRBD1. The CDR3 totals 17 residues. Unmatched junction bases numbered 10, after V lost 3 bases and J lost 1 base. Per germline, CDR1 SGHTA and CDR2 FQGNSA. The CDR3 coding sequence is TGTGCCAGCAGCTTGGTGGCAGGGGGCGCGTATAACTATGGCTACACCTTC. It encodes CASSLVAGGAYNYGYTF.

The chain recombines TRBV7-2 with TRBJ1-1; possible D gene TRBD1, 5 bases. Germline CDR1 reads SGHTA; CDR2 reads FQGNSA. V was clipped by 0 bases and J by 1 base, with 12 bases between them. The CDR3 consists of 16 residues. The DNA for the CDR3 is TGTGCCAGCAGCTTAGCGGGGGGTTCGGGGAACACTGAAGCTTTCTTT. Translation: CASSLAGGSGNTEAFF.

This clonotype was observed a handful of times. CDR3: CASSYSRVYEQYF. The CDR3 DNA follows: TGTGCCAGCAGTTACTCCCGGGTCTACGAGCAGTACTTC. This chain links TRBV6-6 with TRBJ2-7; D not resolved. The germline V and J ends were trimmed by 0 bases and 3 bases, with 6 bases remaining between them. Germline V gene data show CDR1 as MNHNY and CDR2 as SVGAGI (reference sequence). The CDR3 loop spans 13 amino acids.

This rearrangement joins TRBV20-1 to TRBJ2-1; TRBD2 aligns across 15 bases. Germline values: CDR1 DFQATT, CDR2 SNEGSKA (reference sequence). This CDR3 spans 16 amino acids. The V gene end was trimmed by 6 bases and the J gene end by 2 bases; junction bases not matched to a gene: 5. The DNA for the CDR3 is TGCAGTGCAGGCGGACTAGCGGGAGGGGCCTACAATGAGCAGTTCTTC. Its protein product is CSAGGLAGGAYNEQFF.

This clonotype has more than one count but fewer than ten. The J gene is TRBJ2-1, the V gene TRBV27; 8 bases align to TRBD1. This CDR3 is 15 amino acids long. CDR1 is MNHEY and CDR2 is SMNVEV in the germline V gene (reference sequence). Losses at the gene ends were 3 bases for V and 5 bases for J; bases not matched to a gene: 6. The CDR3 protein is CASSFGTGRDNEQFF. The DNA of the CDR3 is TGTGCCAGCAGTTTTGGGACAGGTCGAGACAATGAGCAGTTCTTC.

Many counts were recorded for this clonotype. V gene TRBV7-3 combines with J gene TRBJ2-2; D gene unclear. V shed 5 bases and J shed 8 bases, with 18 bases lying between them. The CDR3 contains 15 residues. CDR1 is SGHTA and CDR2 is FQGTGA in the germline V gene. This CDR3 reads CASSHDSNRAGELFF. The CDR3 DNA is TGTGCCAGCAGCCACGACTCGAATCGGGCTGGGGAGCTGTTTTTT.

This clonotype was detected only a few times. V usage is TRBV7-2 and J usage is TRBJ2-3; 12 positions match TRBD2. CDR1 and CDR2 (germline): SGHTA, FQGNSA. The CDR3 is 15 residues long. Unmatched junction bases numbered 7, after V lost 6 bases and J lost 6 bases. CDR3 nucleotide sequence: TGTGCCAGCAGACGACTAGCGGGAGAGTCGGATACGCAGTATTTT. This encodes CASRRLAGESDTQYF.

The rearrangement uses TRBV5-4 and TRBJ2-5; the match to TRBD1 covers 9 bases. The germline CDR1 and CDR2 sequences are SGHNT and YYREEE (reference sequence). J lost 2 bases, V lost 4 bases, and 9 bases had no gene match. There are 16 residues in the CDR3. The CDR3 sequence: CASSPVQGAAQETQYF. CDR3 bases: TGTGCCAGCAGCCCGGTACAGGGGGCAGCACAAGAGACCCAGTACTTC. Variable domain in full (rest from reference TRBV5-4 and TRBJ2-5): ETGVTQSPTHLIKTRGQQVTLRCSSQSGHNTVSWYQQALGQGPQFIFQYYREEENGRGNFPPRFSGLQFPNYSSELNVNALELDDSALYLCASSPVQGAAQETQYFGPGTRLLVL.

V usage is TRBV4-2 and J usage is TRBJ2-4; 8 nucleotides align to TRBD2. CDR1 and CDR2 from the germline V gene are LGHNA and YNFKEQ. V lost 0 bases, J lost 3 bases, and 19 bases stayed unmatched. The CDR3 extends over 21 amino acids. CDR3: CASSQDGQRESMVRDKNIQYF. The CDR3, as DNA: TGTGCCAGCAGCCAAGATGGCCAGCGGGAGAGTATGGTTAGGGACAAAAACATTCAGTACTTC.

The gene calls are TRBV15 and TRBJ2-1; D is uncertain. V lost 0 bases and J 8 bases, leaving 11 bases between the germline ends. The germline gives CDR1 LNHNV, CDR2 YYDKDF (reference sequence). The CDR3 spans 14 residues. In DNA, the CDR3 is TGTGCCACCAGCAGAGACCACGCTGGGTATGAGCAGTTCTTC. This gives the protein CATSRDHAGYEQFF.

This clonotype was counted only a few times. The V gene is TRBV7-2, the J gene TRBJ2-3; D remains unclear. Trimming left V 0 bases short and J 6 bases short, with 7 bases between. The germline V gene has CDR1 SGHTA and CDR2 FQGNSA. The CDR3 runs to 13 residues. CDR3 residues: CASSLAIRDTQYF. CDR3 nucleotides: TGTGCCAGCAGCTTAGCAATCCGGGATACGCAGTATTTT.

With respect to this clonotype: Because the CDR3 is missing its conserved closing phenylalanine or tryptophan, this is likely a read error. Because the CDR3's place on the DNA is in doubt, the DNA is left out and the CDR3 is given as listed by TCRdb. The chain is built from TRBV27 and TRBJ2-5; the DNA was not compared with TRBD1, the D call given in the table. Germline values: CDR1 MNHEY, CDR2 SMNVEV (reference sequence). The CDR3 is 15 residues long, counting both termini. This CDR3 reads CASSLMGQGEETQNS.

This clonotype was detected only a few times. The gene calls are TRBV6-5 and TRBJ2-1, with D perhaps assigned TRBD1 or TRBD2 (6 bases each). CDR1 and CDR2 (germline): MNHEY, SVGAGI. V was pared by 0 bases and J by 8 bases, with 11 bases between. CDR3 size: 14 residues. The CDR3 nucleotides read TGTGCCAGCAGTTACTCGAACGGGGGCTATGAGCAGTTCTTC. It translates to CASSYSNGGYEQFF.

This clonotype was detected a few times. The chain employs TRBV19 and TRBJ2-1, with 10 nucleotides matching TRBD2. The germline CDR1 and CDR2 sequences are LNHDA and SQIVND (reference sequence). With V trimmed by 6 bases and J by 7 bases, 9 bases remained unmatched. This CDR3 spans 15 amino acids. The CDR3 here is CASRKLAGIRNEQFF. The CDR3 nucleotides are TGTGCCAGTAGGAAACTAGCGGGAATTAGGAATGAGCAGTTCTTC. Complete variable domain (other parts from reference TRBV19 and TRBJ2-1): DGGITQSPKYLFRKEGQNVTLSCEQNLNHDAMYWYRQDPGQGLRLIYYSQIVNDFQKGDIAEGYSVSREKKESFPLTVTSAQKNPTAFYLCASRKLAGIRNEQFFGPGTRLTVL.

The chain is built from TRBV7-2 and TRBJ2-3, with 9 bases lining up with TRBD2. The germline gives CDR1 SGHTA, CDR2 FQGNSA. After removal of 1 base from V and 6 bases from J, the junction contained 17 bases not matched to a gene. This CDR3 is 19 amino acids long. CDR3 sequence reads: CASSLVPGLTGLAGDTQYF. The CDR3 coding sequence is TGTGCCAGCAGCTTAGTTCCAGGGCTCACGGGACTAGCTGGGGATACGCAGTATTTT.

This clonotype has only a few counts. This chain uses TRBV6-1 with TRBJ2-3; 7 bases match TRBD1. Unmatched junction bases numbered 5, after V lost 6 bases and J lost 2 bases. CDR1 and CDR2 (germline): MNHNS, SASEGT. This CDR3 is 14 amino acids long. In DNA form, the CDR3 reads TGTGCCAGCAGGACCGGACAGGTCACAGATACGCAGTATTTT. Translation: CASRTGQVTDTQYF.

V is TRBV19 and J is TRBJ2-1; TRBD1 matches 10 bases. With V trimmed by 5 bases and J by 5 bases, 3 bases remained unmatched. The CDR3 consists of 14 residues. Germline V gives CDR1 LNHDA, CDR2 SQIVND (reference sequence). The CDR3 DNA sequence: TGTGCCAGTAGTCCGGACAGGGGGAACAATGAGCAGTTCTTC. This gives the protein CASSPDRGNNEQFF.

This chain joins TRBV6-5 and TRBJ1-6; D may be TRBD1 (5 bases). CDR3 length equals 13 residues. Between the trimmed V and J ends, which lost 2 bases and 10 bases, there was a span of 9 bases. Germline V gene lookup returns CDR1 MNHEY and CDR2 SVGAGI. CDR3 DNA sequence: TGTGCCAGCAGTTACGACGGGGGGTCACCCCTCCACTTT. It codes for CASSYDGGSPLHF.

This clonotype has only a few counts. The V call is TRBV12-3 or TRBV12-4, the J call TRBJ2-2; 7 positions match TRBD1. The CDR3 runs 16 residues. Trimming took 5 bases from V and 0 from J; bases not matched to a gene: 6. The CDR3 coding sequence is TGTGCCAGCAGTCGGACAGGCGCTTCGAACACCGGGGAGCTGTTTTTT. Translating gives CASSRTGASNTGELFF.

This clonotype has only a few counts. This chain connects TRBV2 to TRBJ2-6; D not certain. This CDR3 comprises 16 residues. V lost 5 bases and J lost 0, with 11 bases in between. Germline V gene sequence: CDR1 SNHLY, CDR2 FYNNEI. CDR3 DNA: TGTGCCAGCAGTAGAGGACGGACCTCTGGGGCCAACGTCCTGACTTTC. It is translated as CASSRGRTSGANVLTF.

The J gene is TRBJ1-5, the V gene TRBV7-9; maybe TRBD1 (6 bases). V lost 1 base and J lost 2, with 12 bases in between. Germline-derived CDR1 and CDR2 are SEHNR and FQNEAQ (reference sequence). The CDR3 length is 16 residues. The CDR3 loop reads CASSLGGALGNQPQHF. DNA for the CDR3: TGTGCCAGCAGCTTAGGGGGGGCCTTGGGCAATCAGCCCCAGCATTTT.

The chain carries TRBV7-4 and TRBJ2-5; TRBD2 is a possible D gene (5 bases). The V gene's germline CDR1 is SGHVT and CDR2 SQSDAQ. V was clipped by 8 bases and J by 1 base, with 11 bases between them. The CDR3 runs 13 residues. The CDR3 DNA is TGTGCCAGCTCAATAGCGTCCCAAGAGACCCAGTACTTC. As protein: CASSIASQETQYF.

The J gene is TRBJ2-2, the V gene TRBV4-1; D gene unclear. In germline, CDR1 is MGHRA, CDR2 YSYEKL. The CDR3 runs 18 residues. V lost 0 bases and J 6 bases, leaving 20 bases between the germline ends. The CDR3 bases are TGCGCCAGCAGCCAAGATCCCCTCCCGCCCCCGGTGTCCGGGGAGCTGTTTTTT. This sequence encodes CASSQDPLPPPVSGELFF.

This clonotype was detected only a few times. V gene TRBV6-1 combines with J gene TRBJ1-1; D is perhaps TRBD1 (5 bases). The V gene lost 4 bases and the J gene lost 6 bases, with 12 bases spanning the gap. The CDR3 totals 13 residues. Germline V lookup: CDR1 MNHNS, CDR2 SASEGT. Here the CDR3 DNA reads TGTGCCAGCAGTGCCTCGACAGACGCTGAAGCTTTCTTT. Its translation is CASSASTDAEAFF.

The rearrangement uses TRBV6-1 and TRBJ2-1; D might be TRBD1 (6 bases). Germline V gene lookup returns CDR1 MNHNS and CDR2 SASEGT. The CDR3 runs 17 residues. With 7 bases removed from V and 13 bases from J, the gap between germline ends came to 32 bases. CDR3 sequence: CASKRGLAVGQRINQFF. Here the CDR3 DNA reads TGTGCCAGCAAAAGAGGTCTAGCAGTTGGACAGAGGATAAATCAGTTCTTC.